This TCR beta chain was sequenced during a study of blood T cell repertoires in COVID-19. Measured with immunoSEQ multiplex PCR; TCRdb has only the in-frame clones, and not every one. This sample has more than 150,000 clones, with 70% to 90% found just once. This CDR3 is 15 amino acids long. J gave up 5 bases and V 4 bases, and 8 bases lay outside the gene matches. The germline CDR1 and CDR2 sequences are SGDLS and YYNGEE. The rearrangement links TRBV9 to TRBJ2-7; 11 nucleotides match TRBD2. This TCR came from a man aged 70 or older with active or convalescent COVID-19. Sequencing was carried out using peripheral blood. Written as DNA, the CDR3 is TGTGCCAGCAGCCCCAGTAGCGGGAGGGCCCACGAGCAGTACTTC. Amino acids: CASSPSSGRAHEQYF. Supplemented by reference TRBV9 and TRBJ2-7, the full variable domain reads DSGVTQTPKHLITATGQRVTLRCSPRSGDLSVYWYQQSLDQGLQFLIQYYNGEERAKGNILERFSAQQFPDLHSELNLSSLELGDSALYFCASSPSSGRAHEQYFGPGTRLTVT.